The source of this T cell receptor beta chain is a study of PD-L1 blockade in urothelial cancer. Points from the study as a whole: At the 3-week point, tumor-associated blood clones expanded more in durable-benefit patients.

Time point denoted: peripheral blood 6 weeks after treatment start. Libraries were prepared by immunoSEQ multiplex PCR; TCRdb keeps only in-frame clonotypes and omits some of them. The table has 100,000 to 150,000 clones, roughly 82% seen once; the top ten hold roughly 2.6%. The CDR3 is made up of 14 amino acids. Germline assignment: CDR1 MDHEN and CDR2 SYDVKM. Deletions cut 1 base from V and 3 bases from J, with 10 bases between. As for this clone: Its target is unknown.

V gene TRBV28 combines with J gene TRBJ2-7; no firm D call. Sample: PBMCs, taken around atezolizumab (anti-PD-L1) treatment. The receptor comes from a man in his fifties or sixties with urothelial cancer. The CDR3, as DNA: TGTGCCAGCAGTTTATCGGTCCTATACTACGAGCAGTACTTC. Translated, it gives CASSLSVLYYEQYF.